The T cell receptor beta chain described here comes from a study of identical twins. TCRdb re-analysed the 5' RACE reads in MiXCR, keeping a single row per CDR3 protein. The table records 1.5 million to 2 million distinct CDR3 sequences, under 35% of them present only once. This clonotype was observed once. CDR3 length: 13 amino acids. V was shortened by 8 bases and J by 0 bases, with 8 bases between the two germline ends. The germline CDR1 and CDR2 sequences are SGHAT and FQNNGV. Material for sequencing was cord blood. The receptor's source is a newborn girl in good health. The rearrangement links TRBV11-2 to TRBJ2-1, with D uncertain. CDR3 bases: TGTGCCAGCGGGAAGACCTCCTACAATGAGCAGTTCTTC. Its translation: CASGKTSYNEQFF.